This TCR beta chain is drawn from a study of T-cell memory formation after mild COVID-19. Concerning this clonotype: The antigen remains unidentified.

MiXCR, applied by TCRdb to the 5' RACE reads, yields one record per CDR3 protein. The data show about 100,000 distinct CDR3 sequences, over 15% seen once. Overall study results and limits: Within pre-infection memory, some responding clones were found, suggesting cross-reactive memory joined. Most CD4+ clones that shrank were in CM and EM, while CD8+ ones turned up in EMRA.

This receptor was obtained from a man between 18 and 29 years old who had mild COVID-19 (a few samples of this study predate the infection). Cell type and time point are not known. The sequenced material came from PBMCs or a T cell subset sorted from them (not recorded which).

CDR3 DNA: TGTGCCAGCAGCCTTCAGCCAGGGGCACCTGGAAACACCATATATTTT. It codes for CASSLQPGAPGNTIYF. This chain links TRBV7-2 with TRBJ1-3; a possible D gene is TRBD1 (6 bases). Trimming shortened V by 5 bases and J by 2 bases, and 16 bases separated the two germline ends. This CDR3 spans 16 amino acids. CDR1 is SGHTA and CDR2 is FQGNSA in the germline V gene.